The entry that follows covers one T cell receptor (beta chain) sequence. Its antigen remains unidentified. TCRdb independently ran MiXCR on the reads; one entry per CDR3 protein. The sample lists fewer than 550,000 distinct CDR3 sequences, roughly 10% occurring once. The sample belongs to a study of T cell repertoires in cytomegalovirus infection. Study details: Matching HLA type and CMV infection were both indicated by public TCR beta signatures. Regarding the study as a whole: Accumulated public TCR beta family frequency recognized individuals carrying CMV together with the relevant HLA. HLA-C-restricted TCR beta clonotypes specific for CMV led the ex vivo response.

The germline gives CDR1 SGHDT, CDR2 YYEEEE. V lost 4 bases and J 4 bases, leaving 9 bases between the germline ends. The CDR3 loop spans 13 amino acids. The TCR sequence derives from a human donor in good health (CMV status not recorded). Some clones in this sample may be carry-over from other donors' samples. This sequence joins TRBV5-6 and TRBJ1-3, with TRBD1 as a possible D gene (5 bases). The sample was PBMCs. CDR3 amino acids: CASSGDGGNTIYF. The CDR3 coding sequence is TGTGCCAGCAGCGGGGACGGAGGAAACACCATATATTTT.